These T cell receptor beta chains were read from a single sample in a study of blood T cell repertoires in COVID-19. The data were produced by immunoSEQ multiplex PCR, yet TCRdb's version contains in-frame clones alone and is incomplete. The sample lists 200,000 to 300,000 clones; more than 70% were seen once. Material for sequencing was PBMCs or T cells enriched from blood (not recorded which). The receptors come from a woman in her forties or fifties who had recovered from COVID-19. The CDR3 runs from the conserved cysteine through the conserved F or W. Each record gives: clone size, D gene, V gene, J gene, CDR3 length, CDR3 DNA, CDR3 protein. D genes are given only for firm matches. Clone size, where shown, is once, few, many, or a class for clones that have expanded.

>.|TRBD1|TRBV11-3|TRBJ1-1|14
TGTGCCAGCAGCCCCAACGAGGGGGCCCCTGAAGCTTTCTTT
CASSPNEGAPEAFF
>.|.|TRBV5-1|TRBJ1-2|15
TGCGCCAGCAGCTTGCTGGTAGGGGCAGGGAATGGCTACACCTTC
CASSLLVGAGNGYTF
>once|TRBD1|TRBV4-1|TRBJ1-2|15
TGCGCCAGCAGCCCGTCAGGGGGCGTGGGACTTGGCTACACCTTC
CASSPSGGVGLGYTF
>.|.|TRBV27|TRBJ1-6|14
TGTGCCAGCAGTTTAGGACAGAGGGATTCACCCCTCCACTTT
CASSLGQRDSPLHF
>once|TRBD2|TRBV5-1|TRBJ2-1|20
TGCGCCAGCAGTCGCCCCCCGGGACTAGCCCCGAAAAGCTCCTACAATGAGCAGTTCTTC
CASSRPPGLAPKSSYNEQFF
>.|.|TRBV28|TRBJ2-7|16
TGTGCCAGCAGCCGCCCCCTGGGAGGCCATACCTACGAGCAGTACTTC
CASSRPLGGHTYEQYF
>.|.|TRBV7-2|TRBJ1-2|16
TGTGCCAGCAGCTTAAATAGGGGCAGCCTACACTATGGCTACACCTTC
CASSLNRGSLHYGYTF
>.|TRBD1|TRBV7-2|TRBJ1-2|16
TGTGCCAGCAGCTTAGCCCCCAAGACAGGGGATCCAGGCTACACCTTC
CASSLAPKTGDPGYTF
>.|TRBD1|TRBV14|TRBJ1-6|15
TGTGCCAGCAGCCGCGGACAGGGGTCTAATTCACCCCTCCACTTT
CASSRGQGSNSPLHF
>.|TRBD2|TRBV4-2|TRBJ2-1|16
TGTGCCAGCAGCCAAGAACCAGCGGGGCTCTACAATGAGCAGTTCTTC
CASSQEPAGLYNEQFF
>few|.|TRBV5-1|TRBJ2-1|14
TGCGCCAGCAGCTTGGAGACAGGGAGGAATGAGCAGTTCTTC
CASSLETGRNEQFF
>.|TRBD2|TRBV6-2/TRBV6-3|TRBJ2-1|16
TGTGCCAGCAGTTACTCGACTAGCGGGGGGCAAAATGAGCAGTTCTTC
CASSYSTSGGQNEQFF
>few|TRBD1|TRBV2|TRBJ1-1|15
TGTGCCAGCAGTTTGAGGGACAGGATGAACACTGAAGCTTTCTTT
CASSLRDRMNTEAFF
>.|.|TRBV4-3|TRBJ2-3|16
TGCGCCAGCAGCCAAGATCTCACCGGGAGCACAGATACGCAGTATTTT
CASSQDLTGSTDTQYF
>.|.|TRBV11-2|TRBJ2-5|15
TGTGCCAGCAGCCCCGGGGCTAGCGCACAAGAGACCCAGTACTTC
CASSPGASAQETQYF
>few|.|TRBV11-1|TRBJ2-3|14
TGTGCCAGCAGCTTAGGACTAAACACAGATACGCAGTATTTT
CASSLGLNTDTQYF